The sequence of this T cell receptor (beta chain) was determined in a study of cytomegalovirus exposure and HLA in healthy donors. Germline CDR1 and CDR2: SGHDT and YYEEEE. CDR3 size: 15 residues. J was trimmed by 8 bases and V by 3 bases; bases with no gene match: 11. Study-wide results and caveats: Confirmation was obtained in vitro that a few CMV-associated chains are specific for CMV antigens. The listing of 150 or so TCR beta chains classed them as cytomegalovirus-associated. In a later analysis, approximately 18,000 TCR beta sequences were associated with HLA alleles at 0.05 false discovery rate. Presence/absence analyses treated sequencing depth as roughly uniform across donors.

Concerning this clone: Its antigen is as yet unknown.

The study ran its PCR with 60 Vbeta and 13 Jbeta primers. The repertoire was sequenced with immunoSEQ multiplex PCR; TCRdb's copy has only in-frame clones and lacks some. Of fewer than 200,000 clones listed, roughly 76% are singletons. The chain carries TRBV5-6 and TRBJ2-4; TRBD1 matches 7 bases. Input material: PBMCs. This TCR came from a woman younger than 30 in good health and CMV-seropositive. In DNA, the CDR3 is TGTGCCAGCAGCTACCGGACAGGTTTTTTCGACATTCAGTACTTC. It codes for CASSYRTGFFDIQYF.